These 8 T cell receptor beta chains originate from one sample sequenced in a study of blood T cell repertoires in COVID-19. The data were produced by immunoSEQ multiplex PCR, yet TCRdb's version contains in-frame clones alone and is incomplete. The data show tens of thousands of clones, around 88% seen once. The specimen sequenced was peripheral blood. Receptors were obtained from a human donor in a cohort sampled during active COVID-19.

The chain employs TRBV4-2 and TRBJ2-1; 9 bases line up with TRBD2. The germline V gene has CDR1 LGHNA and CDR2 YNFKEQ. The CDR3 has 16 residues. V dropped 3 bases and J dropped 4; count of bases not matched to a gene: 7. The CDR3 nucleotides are TGTGCCAGCAGCCAGGTTCGCGGGGGGGCGTACAATGAGCAGTTCTTC. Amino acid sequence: CASSQVRGGAYNEQFF.

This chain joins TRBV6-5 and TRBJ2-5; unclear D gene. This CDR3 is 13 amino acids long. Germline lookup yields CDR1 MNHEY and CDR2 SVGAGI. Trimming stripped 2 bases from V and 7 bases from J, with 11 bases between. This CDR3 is CASSYPPGLTQYF. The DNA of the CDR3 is TGTGCCAGCAGTTACCCCCCAGGTTTGACCCAGTACTTC.

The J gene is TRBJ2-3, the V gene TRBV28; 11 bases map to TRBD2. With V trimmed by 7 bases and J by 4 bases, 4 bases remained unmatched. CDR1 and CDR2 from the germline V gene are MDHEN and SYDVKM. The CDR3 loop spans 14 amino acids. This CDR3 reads CASKLAGAADTQYF. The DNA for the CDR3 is TGTGCCAGCAAACTAGCGGGAGCCGCAGATACGCAGTATTTT.

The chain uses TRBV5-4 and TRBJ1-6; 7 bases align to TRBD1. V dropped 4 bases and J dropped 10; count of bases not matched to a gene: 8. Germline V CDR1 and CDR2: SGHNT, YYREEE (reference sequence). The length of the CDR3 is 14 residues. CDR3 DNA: TGTGCCAGCAGCCGACAGGGAGGAAGATCACCCCTCCACTTT. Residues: CASSRQGGRSPLHF.

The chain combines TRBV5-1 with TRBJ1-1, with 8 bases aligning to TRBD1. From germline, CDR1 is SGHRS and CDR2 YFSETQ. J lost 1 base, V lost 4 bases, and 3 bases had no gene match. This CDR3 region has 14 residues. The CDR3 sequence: CASSPGTGNTEAFF. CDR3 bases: TGCGCCAGCAGCCCCGGGACAGGGAACACTGAAGCTTTCTTT. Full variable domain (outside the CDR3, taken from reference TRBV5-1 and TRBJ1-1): KAGVTQTPRYLIKTRGQQVTLSCSPISGHRSVSWYQQTPGQGLQFLFEYFSETQRNKGNFPGRFSGRQFSNSRSEMNVSTLELGDSALYLCASSPGTGNTEAFFGQGTRLTVV.

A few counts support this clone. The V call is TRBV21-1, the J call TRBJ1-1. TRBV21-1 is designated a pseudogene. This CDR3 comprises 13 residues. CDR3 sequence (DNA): TGTGCCAGCAGCCGCAAGAAAGGGAGTGAAGCTTTCTTT. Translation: CASSRKKGSEAFF.

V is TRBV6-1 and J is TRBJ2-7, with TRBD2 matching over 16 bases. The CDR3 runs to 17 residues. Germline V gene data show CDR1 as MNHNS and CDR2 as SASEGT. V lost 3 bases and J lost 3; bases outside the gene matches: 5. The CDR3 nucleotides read TGTGCCAGCAGTGATCCGGGACTAGCGGGAGGGAGCTACGAGCAGTACTTC. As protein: CASSDPGLAGGSYEQYF.

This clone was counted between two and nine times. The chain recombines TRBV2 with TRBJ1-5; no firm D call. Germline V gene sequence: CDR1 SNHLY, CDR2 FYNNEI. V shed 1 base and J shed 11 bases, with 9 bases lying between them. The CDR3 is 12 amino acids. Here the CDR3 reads CASSEDHSAQHF. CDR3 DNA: TGTGCCAGCAGTGAAGACCATTCGGCCCAGCATTTT. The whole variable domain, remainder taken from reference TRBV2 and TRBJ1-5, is EPEVTQTPSHQVTQMGQEVILRCVPISNHLYFYWYRQILGQKVEFLVSFYNNEISEKSEIFDDQFSVERPDGSNFTLKIRSTKLEDSAMYFCASSEDHSAQHFGDGTRLSIL.